The 8 T cell receptor beta chains presented below share a single source sample, sequenced in a study of blood T cells in healthy people across ages. Combining a sample-barcoded 5' primer with a J-beta primer mix, a second PCR ran for roughly 6 to 12 cycles. TCRdb re-analysed the 5' RACE reads in MiXCR, keeping a single row per CDR3 protein. The sample includes hundreds of thousands of distinct CDR3 sequences, around 48% seen only once; the top ten take around 24%. The sequencing input was blood. These receptors were collected from an elderly man in good health.

This clonotype was seen a handful of times. The chain carries TRBV6-5 and TRBJ1-1, with D possibly TRBD1 on 5 matching bases. Looked up from germline, CDR1 is MNHEY and CDR2 is SVGAGI. This CDR3 region has 15 residues. Between the trimmed V and J ends, which lost 3 bases and 6 bases, there was a span of 17 bases. This CDR3 is CASSYERPGRAEAFF. In DNA form, the CDR3 reads TGTGCCAGCAGTTATGAGCGCCCAGGGAGGGCTGAAGCTTTCTTT.

The chain joins TRBV4-1 to TRBJ1-2, with TRBD1 matching over 8 bases. Per the germline V gene, CDR1 is MGHRA and CDR2 is YSYEKL. CDR3 length: 15 residues. V was clipped by 2 bases and J by 1 base; unmatched bases: 3. The CDR3 region is CASSQPGQGNYGYTF. DNA of the CDR3: TGCGCCAGCAGCCAACCCGGACAGGGTAACTATGGCTACACCTTC.

This chain links TRBV5-1 with TRBJ2-4, with D possibly matching TRBD2 (7 bases). V shed 3 bases and J shed 13 bases, with 23 bases lying between them. In germline, CDR1 is SGHRS, CDR2 YFSETQ. The length of the CDR3 is 15 residues. The CDR3 reads CASSSGPGASGEQYF. The CDR3 DNA follows: TGCGCCAGCAGCTCAGGTCCGGGGGCGAGCGGGGAGCAGTACTTC.

This clonotype turned up a few times. The chain carries TRBV29-1 and TRBJ1-2; a possible D gene is TRBD1 (6 bases). Trimming took 4 bases from V and 8 from J, leaving 14 bases between them. Germline V CDR1 and CDR2: SQVTM, ANQGSEA. The CDR3 covers 12 residues. The CDR3 DNA follows: TGCAGCGTTGCCGAACAGGGTAGCGGCTACACCTTC. It yields the protein CSVAEQGSGYTF.

The rearrangement joins TRBV12-3 or TRBV12-4 to TRBJ2-5; either TRBD1 or TRBD2 may fit D (5 bases each). The CDR3 sequence is 15 residues long. Trimming removed 5 bases from V and 1 base from J, with 14 bases in between. The CDR3 loop is CASSRRRGAQETQYF. The CDR3 DNA is TGTGCCAGCAGTAGGAGACGGGGCGCCCAAGAGACCCAGTACTTC.

The chain uses TRBV29-1 and TRBJ2-3; TRBD2 is a possible D gene (5 bases). Germline CDR1 reads SQVTM; CDR2 reads ANQGSEA. The CDR3 has 14 residues. V lost 2 bases and J 1 base, leaving 10 bases between the germline ends. CDR3 amino acids: CSVEKADGTDTQYF. In DNA form, the CDR3 reads TGCAGCGTTGAAAAAGCGGACGGCACAGATACGCAGTATTTT.

This clonotype has just a few counts. The V call is TRBV4-3, the J call TRBJ2-7; 7 nucleotides align to TRBD1. CDR3 size: 15 residues. The V gene end was trimmed by 2 bases and the J gene end by 3 bases; junction bases not matched to a gene: 7. Looked up from germline, CDR1 is LGHNA and CDR2 is YSLEER. CDR3 sequence reads: CASSQRRTGIYEQYF. CDR3 DNA sequence: TGCGCCAGCAGCCAACGTCGGACAGGAATCTACGAGCAGTACTTC.

This clonotype was recorded a few times. This chain connects TRBV7-9 to TRBJ2-1, with D possibly TRBD2 on 6 matching bases. Germline CDR1 reads SEHNR; CDR2 reads FQNEAQ (reference sequence). The CDR3 spans 17 residues. V lost 6 bases to trimming and J lost 5 bases, with 23 bases between them. CDR3 in amino acids: CASRPDYQGPRDNEQFF. The CDR3 bases are TGTGCCAGCAGACCGGACTACCAGGGCCCTAGAGACAATGAGCAGTTCTTC.